This T cell receptor (beta chain) came from a study of blood T cell repertoires in COVID-19. V shed 4 bases and J 6 bases; nucleotides not matched to a gene: 12. CDR1 LGHNA and CDR2 YSLEER come from the germline V gene. The CDR3 loop spans 16 amino acids. The table came from immunoSEQ multiplex PCR; TCRdb's copy has only in-frame clones and leaves some out. The profile shows 55,000 to 75,000 clones, under 90% of them singletons. The sample comprised peripheral blood. V usage is TRBV4-3 and J usage is TRBJ2-1, with 7 bases fitting TRBD2. The source of this sequence is a man between 65 and 85 years old who had recovered from COVID-19. CDR3 loop: CASSPLRASGTNEQFF. CDR3 in DNA: TGCGCCAGCAGCCCCCTCCGGGCCAGCGGGACCAATGAGCAGTTCTTC.